These 32 T cell receptor beta chains were sequenced from one sample in a study of beta chain features in type 1 diabetes. The authors reverse transcribed all of the isolated RNA, so sequencing captured expressed TCRB transcripts. TCRdb keeps only in-frame clones here, not all; method: immunoSEQ multiplex PCR. This table has under 900,000 clones, 15% to 20% appearing once. The specimen was naive CD4+ T cells from blood. The receptors originated from a woman aged 18-29 years in good health.

The genes are TRBV15 and TRBJ2-1, with D perhaps matching TRBD2 (7 bases). The CDR3 length is 15 residues. The germline CDR1 and CDR2 sequences are LNHNV and YYDKDF (reference sequence). Trimming cost V 0 bases and J 9 bases, with 15 bases left between them. DNA for the CDR3: TGTGCCACCAGCAGAGATACCTCTAGGGGGGGTGAGCAGTTCTTC. It yields the protein CATSRDTSRGGEQFF.

The chain joins TRBV2 to TRBJ2-3, with 11 bases lining up with TRBD2. The CDR3 extends over 16 amino acids. Unmatched junction bases numbered 9, after V lost 8 bases and J lost 2 bases. Looked up from germline, CDR1 is SNHLY and CDR2 is FYNNEI. CDR3 DNA sequence: TGTGCCAGCTGCGGATTAGCGGGAGGGCTCACAGATACGCAGTATTTT. Protein sequence: CASCGLAGGLTDTQYF.

This clone showed up just a few times. The V and J genes are TRBV7-9 and TRBJ2-7; TRBD1 might be the D (6 bases). The ends were cut back, 2 bases at V and 3 bases at J, with 8 bases in the middle. The germline CDR1 and CDR2 sequences are SEHNR and FQNEAQ (reference sequence). The CDR3 is made up of 13 amino acids. CDR3 residues: CASSLWTDYEQYF. The CDR3 region has the DNA TGTGCCAGCAGCTTATGGACAGACTACGAGCAGTACTTC.

Here the CDR3 reads CSVGPSGSYEQYF. In DNA form, the CDR3 reads TGCAGCGTTGGCCCTAGCGGGAGCTACGAGCAGTACTTC. The gene calls are TRBV29-1 and TRBJ2-7; 10 bases align to TRBD2. V gave up 4 bases and J gave up 3 bases; unmatched junction bases: 3. CDR3 length equals 13 residues. CDR1 SQVTM and CDR2 ANQGSEA come from the germline V gene.

This rearrangement joins TRBV2 to TRBJ2-7; no clear D. Germline loops: CDR1 SNHLY, CDR2 FYNNEI. Trimming removed 4 bases at V and 4 bases at J, with 11 bases between. The CDR3 runs to 13 residues. The CDR3 protein is CASSVVPTYEQYF. Here the CDR3 DNA reads TGTGCCAGCAGTGTTGTCCCTACATACGAGCAGTACTTC.

This clone has only a few counts. The CDR3 sequence is CASSRDPRAGNTIYF. CDR3 coding DNA: TGTGCCAGCAGCCGAGATCCCCGGGCTGGAAACACCATATATTTT. This rearrangement joins TRBV4-2 to TRBJ1-3; D not resolved. Trimming left V 4 bases short and J 2 bases short, with 12 bases between. Germline V gene lookup returns CDR1 LGHNA and CDR2 YNFKEQ. The CDR3 is made up of 15 amino acids.

This chain connects TRBV13 to TRBJ1-1; D is undetermined. Germline V gives CDR1 PRHDT, CDR2 FYEKMQ (reference sequence). V lost 3 bases and J lost 0, with 5 bases in between. The CDR3 runs to 13 residues. Here the CDR3 DNA reads TGTGCCAGCAGCTTCGACATGAACACTGAAGCTTTCTTT. Translation gives CASSFDMNTEAFF.

This clone turned up a few times. The rearrangement joins TRBV7-2 to TRBJ1-4; maybe TRBD1 (5 bases). V gave up 5 bases and J gave up 5 bases, with 15 bases separating them. The CDR3 is made up of 15 amino acids. Germline CDR1 and CDR2: SGHTA and FQGNSA. CDR3 in amino acids: CASSPLGTVNEKLFF. As DNA, the CDR3 is TGTGCCAGCAGCCCGCTCGGGACGGTGAATGAAAAACTGTTTTTT.

As regards this clone: The sample carries other DNA sequences with the same CDR3. This chain joins TRBV7-2 and TRBJ2-1; 11 bases line up with TRBD2. The V and J ends lost 5 bases and 5 bases, in that order; junction bases with no gene match: 2. The CDR3 length is 14 residues. The germline CDR1 and CDR2 sequences are SGHTA and FQGNSA. The CDR3 spells CASSVGLADNEQFF. CDR3 sequence (DNA): TGTGCCAGCAGCGTGGGACTAGCGGACAATGAGCAGTTCTTC.

Only a few counts were recorded for this clone. This sequence joins TRBV2 and TRBJ2-1, with 7 nucleotides matching TRBD1. The CDR3 runs 14 residues. Germline loops: CDR1 SNHLY, CDR2 FYNNEI. The V gene end was trimmed by 6 bases and the J gene end by 5 bases; junction bases not matched to a gene: 7. CDR3 coding DNA: TGTGCCAGCAGCCCAGGGGGTCAGGACAATGAGCAGTTCTTC. Translating it yields CASSPGGQDNEQFF.

V and J are TRBV27 and TRBJ2-1; 9 bases are shared with TRBD2. The V segment lost 2 bases and the J segment 5 bases; nucleotides outside the gene matches: 4. Germline loops: CDR1 MNHEY, CDR2 SMNVEV (reference sequence). The CDR3 extends over 15 amino acids. CDR3 coding DNA: TGTGCCAGCAGTTTACGTAGCGGGAGAAACAATGAGCAGTTCTTC. This sequence encodes CASSLRSGRNNEQFF.

This clone was observed a handful of times. The rearrangement uses TRBV25-1 and TRBJ2-1; 11 bases are a match to TRBD2. Germline trimming cut 7 bases from V and 8 bases from J; bases unmatched to any gene: 4. From germline, CDR1 is MGHDK and CDR2 SYGVNS. The CDR3 spans 13 residues. CDR3 in amino acids: CASNLAGGYEQFF. DNA for the CDR3: TGTGCCAGCAACCTAGCGGGAGGCTATGAGCAGTTCTTC.

This clone was counted only a few times. Other nucleotide sequences from this sample produce the same CDR3. V and J are TRBV18 and TRBJ2-7; D not resolved. CDR1 is KGHSH and CDR2 is LQKENI in the germline V gene. V shed 2 bases and J shed 1 base, with 6 bases lying between them. The CDR3 spans 13 residues. The CDR3 nucleotides read TGTGCCAGCTCACCATCGCAGTCCTACGAGCAGTACTTC. The encoded protein is CASSPSQSYEQYF. Full variable domain (rest looked up from reference TRBV18 and TRBJ2-7): NAGVMQNPRHLVRRRGQEARLRCSPMKGHSHVYWYRQLPEEGLKFMVYLQKENIIDESGMPKERFSAEFPKEGPSILRIQQVVRGDSAAYFCASSPSQSYEQYFGPGTRLTVT.

Only a few counts were recorded for this clone. One end of the junction does not line up with germline, which may come from a read error. The chain has TRBV11-1 and TRBJ2-1, with TRBD2 identical over 9 bases. The CDR3 covers 16 residues. Germline V gene sequence: CDR1 SGHAT, CDR2 FQDESV (reference sequence). CDR3 region: CASSLVYSGSHNEQLF. The CDR3 DNA is TGTGCCAGCAGCTTAGTGTATAGCGGGAGCCACAATGAGCAGCTCTTC.

V usage is TRBV5-1 and J usage is TRBJ2-5, with TRBD2 identical over 8 bases. Gene TRBJ2-7 matches the end of the DNA better, so the J call may be wrong. Germline V CDR1 and CDR2: SGHRS, YFSETQ. The CDR3 runs to 16 residues. The CDR3 DNA reads TGCGCCAGCAGCCCGCCGGGAGGGACGGCCGACTACGAGCAGTACTTC. Protein sequence: CASSPPGGTADYEQYF.

V and J are TRBV5-1 and TRBJ2-1, with TRBD1 matching over 7 bases. Germline CDR1 SGHRS, CDR2 YFSETQ. The CDR3 spans 13 residues. V was clipped by 3 bases and J by 5 bases; unmatched bases: 2. The CDR3 loop reads CASSWDRDNEQFF. CDR3 DNA: TGCGCCAGCAGCTGGGACAGAGACAATGAGCAGTTCTTC. Full variable domain (missing parts from reference TRBV5-1 and TRBJ2-1): KAGVTQTPRYLIKTRGQQVTLSCSPISGHRSVSWYQQTPGQGLQFLFEYFSETQRNKGNFPGRFSGRQFSNSRSEMNVSTLELGDSALYLCASSWDRDNEQFFGPGTRLTVL.

The CDR3 DNA reads TGCAGCGTTGACGGTCGCCAGGTTGAGCAGTTCTTC. Translating gives CSVDGRQVEQFF. The chain links TRBV29-1 to TRBJ2-1, with D unclear. The ends were cut back, 3 bases at V and 9 bases at J, with 12 bases in the middle. CDR3 length: 12 amino acids. Per the germline V gene, CDR1 is SQVTM and CDR2 is ANQGSEA.

This clone was counted between two and nine times. This rearrangement joins TRBV20-1 to TRBJ2-5, with unresolved D. Trimming stripped 5 bases from V and 11 bases from J, with 15 bases between. The CDR3 is 11 amino acids. Germline V lookup: CDR1 DFQATT, CDR2 SNEGSKA (reference sequence). CDR3 nucleotide sequence: TGCAGTGCTGAGTCACCCGCCGGGCAGTACTTC. Translated, it gives CSAESPAGQYF.

V usage is TRBV4-3 and J usage is TRBJ1-4, with a tentative D call TRBD1 (6 bases). The CDR3 runs 16 residues. Trimming shortened V by 0 bases and J by 5 bases, and 13 bases separated the two germline ends. The V gene's germline CDR1 is LGHNA and CDR2 YSLEER. CDR3 amino acids: CASSQDQGHGNEKLFF. CDR3 DNA: TGCGCCAGCAGCCAAGATCAGGGACATGGGAATGAAAAACTGTTTTTT.

V gene TRBV19 combines with J gene TRBJ1-2; a possible D gene is TRBD1 (5 bases). This CDR3 has 16 amino acids. From germline, CDR1 is LNHDA and CDR2 SQIVND (reference sequence). V lost 5 bases, J lost 5 bases, and 21 bases lay in between. CDR3 nucleotide sequence: TGTGCCAGTAGTGCTTATATGGGACGGCTCGGATATGGCTACACCTTC. Its protein product is CASSAYMGRLGYGYTF.

This clone was seen a few times. The chain uses TRBV29-1 and TRBJ2-1; no firm D call. The CDR3 extends over 14 amino acids. Germline V CDR1 and CDR2: SQVTM, ANQGSEA. Trimming removed 3 bases at V and 0 bases at J, with 9 bases between. DNA for the CDR3: TGCAGCGTTGACCGCTCGAGCTCCTACAATGAGCAGTTCTTC. Translation gives CSVDRSSSYNEQFF.

The CDR3 coding sequence is TGTGCCAGCAGTTCAGGGGGCTCCTACAATGAGCAGTTCTTC. Its translation is CASSSGGSYNEQFF. This chain joins TRBV9 and TRBJ2-1, with 7 bases identical to TRBD1. From germline, CDR1 is SGDLS and CDR2 YYNGEE. CDR3 size: 14 residues. The V segment lost 5 bases and the J segment 0 bases; nucleotides outside the gene matches: 2.

This chain joins TRBV4-1 and TRBJ2-5; D gene ambiguous. Trimming took 3 bases from V and 3 from J, leaving 20 bases between them. CDR3 size: 17 residues. Germline values: CDR1 MGHRA, CDR2 YSYEKL. CDR3 sequence: CASSHPPGSAGKETQYF. The CDR3 DNA follows: TGCGCCAGCAGCCACCCCCCCGGCTCGGCAGGCAAAGAGACCCAGTACTTC.

This clone was picked up a small number of times. The V and J genes are TRBV6-6 and TRBJ1-2; TRBD1 aligns across 8 bases. Germline-derived CDR1 and CDR2 are MNHNY and SVGAGI (reference sequence). This CDR3 contains 16 residues. Trimming cost V 0 bases and J 8 bases; bases outside gene matches: 11. CDR3: CASSYSTDRESVGYTF. CDR3 bases: TGTGCCAGCAGTTACTCGACGGACAGGGAGTCTGTCGGCTACACCTTC.

The chain combines TRBV4-3 with TRBJ1-2; D ambiguous. Germline V gives CDR1 LGHNA, CDR2 YSLEER. The V gene lost 0 bases and the J gene lost 2 bases, with 7 bases spanning the gap. CDR3 length equals 14 residues. The chain's CDR3 is CASSQDVRNYGYTF. CDR3 nucleotide sequence: TGCGCCAGCAGCCAAGACGTTCGCAACTATGGCTACACCTTC.

This clone was counted only a few times. The J gene is TRBJ1-4, the V gene TRBV7-2; D is uncertain. The germline CDR1 and CDR2 sequences are SGHTA and FQGNSA. V dropped 4 bases and J dropped 0 bases, with 9 bases sitting between them. The CDR3 runs to 15 residues. As DNA, the CDR3 is TGTGCCAGCAGCTACCAGCGTGCAACTAATGAAAAACTGTTTTTT. Protein product: CASSYQRATNEKLFF.

CDR3 region: CASSKEGTYNEQFF. The CDR3 bases are TGTGCCAGCAGCAAAGAAGGGACCTACAATGAGCAGTTCTTC. The chain links TRBV21-1 to TRBJ2-1. TRBV21-1 constitutes a pseudogene. The CDR3 runs 14 residues.

The rearrangement uses TRBV11-2 and TRBJ2-5; 12 bases align to TRBD1. The CDR3 totals 15 residues. Germline lookup yields CDR1 SGHAT and CDR2 FQNNGV. J was trimmed by 9 bases and V by 5 bases; bases with no gene match: 10. CDR3 amino acids: CASSVGTGGGKAQYF. The CDR3 coding sequence is TGTGCCAGCAGCGTAGGGACAGGGGGCGGTAAGGCCCAGTACTTC.

The rearrangement links TRBV28 to TRBJ1-2; a possible D gene is TRBD1 (5 bases). Germline V gene data show CDR1 as MDHEN and CDR2 as SYDVKM. The CDR3 is made up of 14 amino acids. V lost 8 bases and J 5 bases, leaving 18 bases between the germline ends. This chain's CDR3 is CASSPGDPDYGYTF. Here the CDR3 DNA reads TGTGCCAGCTCCCCGGGGGACCCTGATTATGGCTACACCTTC.

The genes are TRBV4-3 and TRBJ2-7; D not certain. CDR1 LGHNA and CDR2 YSLEER come from the germline V gene. There are 16 residues in the CDR3. Trimming shortened V by 1 base and J by 2 bases, and 15 bases separated the two germline ends. The CDR3 nucleotides are TGCGCCAGCAGCCAAGGACACTCCAGCAATGCCTACGAGCAGTACTTC. It translates to CASSQGHSSNAYEQYF.

The rearrangement uses TRBV20-1 and TRBJ1-2; D is undetermined. CDR1 DFQATT and CDR2 SNEGSKA come from the germline V gene (reference sequence). The CDR3 extends over 10 amino acids. Here the CDR3 DNA reads TGCACCGCCCTAGGAAGCGGCTACACCTTC. Protein sequence: CTALGSGYTF.

On this clone: This could be a read error, since a much larger clone is one nucleotide away. V is TRBV2 and J is TRBJ2-7; D gene uncertain. Germline V gives CDR1 SNHLY, CDR2 FYNNEI. V was shortened by 0 bases and J by 4 bases, with 4 bases between the two germline ends. This CDR3 has 12 amino acids. The chain's CDR3 is CASSEARYEQYF. The CDR3 DNA sequence: TGTGCCAGCAGTGAAGCGCGGTACGAGCAGTACTTC.